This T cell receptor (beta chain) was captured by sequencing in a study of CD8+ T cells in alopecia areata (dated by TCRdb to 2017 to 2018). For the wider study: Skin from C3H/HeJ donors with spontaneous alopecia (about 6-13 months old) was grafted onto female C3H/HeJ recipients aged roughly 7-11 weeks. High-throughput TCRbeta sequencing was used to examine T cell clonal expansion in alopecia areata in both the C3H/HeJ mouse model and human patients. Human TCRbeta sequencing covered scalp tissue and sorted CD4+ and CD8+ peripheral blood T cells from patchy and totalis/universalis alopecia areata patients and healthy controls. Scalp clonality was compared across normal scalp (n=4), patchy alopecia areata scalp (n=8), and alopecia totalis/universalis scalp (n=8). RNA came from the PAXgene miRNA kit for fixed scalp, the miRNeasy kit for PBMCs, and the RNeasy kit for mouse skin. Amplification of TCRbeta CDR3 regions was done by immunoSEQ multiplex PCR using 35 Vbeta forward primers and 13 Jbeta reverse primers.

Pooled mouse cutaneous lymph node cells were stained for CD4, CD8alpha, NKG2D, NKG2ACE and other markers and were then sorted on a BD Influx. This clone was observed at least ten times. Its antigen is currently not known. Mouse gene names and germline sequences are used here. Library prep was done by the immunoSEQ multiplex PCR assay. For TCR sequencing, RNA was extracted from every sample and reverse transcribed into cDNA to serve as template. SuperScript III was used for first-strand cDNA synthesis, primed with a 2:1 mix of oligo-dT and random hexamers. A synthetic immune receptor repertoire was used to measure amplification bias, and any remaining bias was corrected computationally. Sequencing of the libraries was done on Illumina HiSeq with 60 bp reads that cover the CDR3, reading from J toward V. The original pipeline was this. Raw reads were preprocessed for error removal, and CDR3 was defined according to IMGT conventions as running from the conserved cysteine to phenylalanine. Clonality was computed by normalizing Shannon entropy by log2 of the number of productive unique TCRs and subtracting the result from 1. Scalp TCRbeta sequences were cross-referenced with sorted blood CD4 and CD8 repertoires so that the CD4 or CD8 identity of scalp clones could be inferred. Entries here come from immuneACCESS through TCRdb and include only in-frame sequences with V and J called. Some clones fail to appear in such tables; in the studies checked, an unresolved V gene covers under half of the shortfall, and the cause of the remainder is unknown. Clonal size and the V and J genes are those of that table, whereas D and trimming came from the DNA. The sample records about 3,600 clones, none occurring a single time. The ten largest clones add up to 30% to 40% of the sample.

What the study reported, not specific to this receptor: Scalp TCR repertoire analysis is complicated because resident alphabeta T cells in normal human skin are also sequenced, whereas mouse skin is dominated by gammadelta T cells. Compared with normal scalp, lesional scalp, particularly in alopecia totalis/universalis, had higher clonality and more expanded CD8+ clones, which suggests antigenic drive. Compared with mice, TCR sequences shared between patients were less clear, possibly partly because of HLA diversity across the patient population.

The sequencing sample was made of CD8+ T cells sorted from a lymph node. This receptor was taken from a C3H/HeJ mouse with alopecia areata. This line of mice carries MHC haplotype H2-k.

The CDR3 corresponds to CASSSTGGRNTEVFF. CDR3 DNA (partial): TGTGCCAGCAGTTCGACAGGGGGCAGAAACACA. The V and J segments used are TRBV14 and TRBJ1-1, and 10 junction bases match TRBD1. The CDR3 end falls 4 residues outside the read, so it is completed with the germline J gene. CDR1 and CDR2, looked up from the germline V gene, are SGHDT and FRDEAV. At the junction V is shortened by 3 bases and J by 1 base; bases outside the gene matches: 3. Spanning cysteine to phenylalanine, the CDR3 consists of 15 amino acids. Shown are 33 bases from within the CDR3, in frame from base 1. With the portions outside the CDR3 filled from the reference TRBV14 and TRBJ1-1 genes, the complete variable region becomes EAGVTQSPRYAVLQEGQAVSFWCDPISGHDTLYWYQQPRDQGPQLLVYFRDEAVIDNSQLPSDRFSAVRPKGTNSTLKIQSAKQGDTATYLCASSSTGGRNTEVFFGKGTRLTVV.